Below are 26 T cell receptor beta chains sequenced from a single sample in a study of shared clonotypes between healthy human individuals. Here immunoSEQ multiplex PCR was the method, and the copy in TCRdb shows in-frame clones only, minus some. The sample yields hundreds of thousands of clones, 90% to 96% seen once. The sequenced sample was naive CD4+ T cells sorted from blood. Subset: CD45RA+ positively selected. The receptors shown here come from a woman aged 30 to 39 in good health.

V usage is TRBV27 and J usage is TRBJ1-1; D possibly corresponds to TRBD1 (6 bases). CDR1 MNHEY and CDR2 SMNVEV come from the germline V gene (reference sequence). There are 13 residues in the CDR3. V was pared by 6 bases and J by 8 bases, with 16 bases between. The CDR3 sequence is CASRGGQFSEAFF. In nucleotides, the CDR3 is TGTGCCAGCAGGGGTGGACAGTTCTCCGAAGCTTTCTTT.

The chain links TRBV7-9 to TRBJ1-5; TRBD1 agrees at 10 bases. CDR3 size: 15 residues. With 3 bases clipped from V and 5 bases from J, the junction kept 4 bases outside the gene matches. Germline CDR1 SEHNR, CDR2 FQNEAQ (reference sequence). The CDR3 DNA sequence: TGTGCCAGCAGCTTCGTTGGGACAGGGGATCAGCCCCAGCATTTT. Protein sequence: CASSFVGTGDQPQHF.

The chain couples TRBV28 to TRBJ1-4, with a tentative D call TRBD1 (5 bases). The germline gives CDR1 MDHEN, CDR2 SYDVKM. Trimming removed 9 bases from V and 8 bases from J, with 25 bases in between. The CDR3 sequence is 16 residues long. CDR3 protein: CASRGEGNPSVEKLFF. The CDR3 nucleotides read TGTGCCAGTCGGGGGGAGGGAAACCCAAGTGTGGAAAAACTGTTTTTT.

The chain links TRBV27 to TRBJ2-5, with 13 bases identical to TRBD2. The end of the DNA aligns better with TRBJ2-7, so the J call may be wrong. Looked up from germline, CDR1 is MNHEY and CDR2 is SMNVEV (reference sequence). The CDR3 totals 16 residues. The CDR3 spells CASSWSLTSGRDEQYF. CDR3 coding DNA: TGTGCCAGCAGTTGGAGCTTAACTAGCGGGAGGGACGAGCAGTACTTC.

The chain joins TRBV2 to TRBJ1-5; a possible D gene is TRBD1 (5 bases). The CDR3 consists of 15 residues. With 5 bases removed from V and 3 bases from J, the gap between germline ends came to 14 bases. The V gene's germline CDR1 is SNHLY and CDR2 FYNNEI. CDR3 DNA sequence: TGTGCCAGCAGTTTGGTGGGGGTTACCAATCAGCCCCAGCATTTT. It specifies CASSLVGVTNQPQHF.

In DNA form, the CDR3 reads TGTGCCAGCAGTCCCTCACCCCCCCCCTACGAGCAGTACTTC. Its protein product is CASSPSPPPYEQYF. The chain links TRBV28 to TRBJ2-7, with D uncertain. Germline lookup yields CDR1 MDHEN and CDR2 SYDVKM. The CDR3 runs to 14 residues. Trimming stripped 5 bases from V and 2 bases from J, with 13 bases between.

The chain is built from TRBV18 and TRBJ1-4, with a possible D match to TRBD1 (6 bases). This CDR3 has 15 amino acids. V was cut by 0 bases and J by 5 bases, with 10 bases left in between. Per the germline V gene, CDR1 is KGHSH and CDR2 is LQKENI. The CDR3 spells CASSPPGTRNEKLFF. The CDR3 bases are TGTGCCAGCTCACCACCCGGGACACGGAATGAAAAACTGTTTTTT.

For the CDR3, the DNA is TGCGCCAGCAGCTTGAGGGCTAGCAGTGTCTACGTTGCTCAGGAGCAGTACTTC. Translating gives CASSLRASSVYVAQEQYF. The chain has TRBV5-1 and TRBJ2-7; D is perhaps TRBD2 (5 bases). The ends were cut back, 1 base at V and 7 bases at J, with 27 bases in the middle. The CDR3 length is 18 residues. Germline V CDR1 and CDR2: SGHRS, YFSETQ.

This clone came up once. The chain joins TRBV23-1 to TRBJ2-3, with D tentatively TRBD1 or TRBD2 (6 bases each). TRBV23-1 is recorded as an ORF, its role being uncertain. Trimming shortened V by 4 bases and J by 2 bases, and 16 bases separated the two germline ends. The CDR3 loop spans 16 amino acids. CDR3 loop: CASSPKEGVSTDTQYF. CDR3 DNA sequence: TGCGCCAGCAGTCCGAAGGAGGGGGTGTCCACAGATACGCAGTATTTT.

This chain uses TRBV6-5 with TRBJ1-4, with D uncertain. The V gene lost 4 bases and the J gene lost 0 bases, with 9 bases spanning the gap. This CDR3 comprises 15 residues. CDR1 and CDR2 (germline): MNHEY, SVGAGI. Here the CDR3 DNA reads TGTGCCAGCAGTTCGCACAGTGCAACTAATGAAAAACTGTTTTTT. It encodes CASSSHSATNEKLFF.

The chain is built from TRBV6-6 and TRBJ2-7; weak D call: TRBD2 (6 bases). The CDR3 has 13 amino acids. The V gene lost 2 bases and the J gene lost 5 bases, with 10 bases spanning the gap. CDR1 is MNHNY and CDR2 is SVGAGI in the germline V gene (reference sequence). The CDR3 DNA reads TGTGCCAGCAGTTACCGGGGGTTCCACGAGCAGTACTTC. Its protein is CASSYRGFHEQYF.

CDR3 sequence reads: CASSSGTGGSYTF. Written as DNA, the CDR3 is TGTGCCAGCAGCTCAGGGACAGGGGGAAGCTACACCTTC. The V call is TRBV5-4, the J call TRBJ1-2, with 11 nucleotides matching TRBD1. This CDR3 comprises 13 residues. Germline V gene lookup returns CDR1 SGHNT and CDR2 YYREEE (reference sequence). V trimming: 3 bases; J trimming: 9 bases; junction bases outside the gene matches: 4. The full variable domain, in which reference TRBV5-4 and TRBJ1-2 provide the parts outside the CDR3, is ETGVTQSPTHLIKTRGQQVTLRCSSQSGHNTVSWYQQALGQGPQFIFQYYREEENGRGNFPPRFSGLQFPNYSSELNVNALELDDSALYLCASSSGTGGSYTFGSGTRLTVV.

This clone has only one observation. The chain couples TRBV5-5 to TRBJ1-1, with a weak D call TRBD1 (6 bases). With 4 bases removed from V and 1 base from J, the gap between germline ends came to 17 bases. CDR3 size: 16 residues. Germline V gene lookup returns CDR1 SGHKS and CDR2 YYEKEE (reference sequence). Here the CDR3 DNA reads TGTGCCAGCAGCCTCACGACGGGGGCAACGAACACTGAAGCTTTCTTT. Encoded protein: CASSLTTGATNTEAFF.

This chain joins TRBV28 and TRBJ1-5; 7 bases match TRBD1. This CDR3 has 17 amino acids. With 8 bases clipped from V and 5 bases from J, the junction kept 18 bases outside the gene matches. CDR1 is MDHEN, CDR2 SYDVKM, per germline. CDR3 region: CASERNERGQAHQPQHF. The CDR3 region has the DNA TGTGCCAGCGAGCGCAACGAAAGGGGGCAGGCTCATCAGCCCCAGCATTTT. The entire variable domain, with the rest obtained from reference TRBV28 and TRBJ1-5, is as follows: DVKVTQSSRYLVKRTGEKVFLECVQDMDHENMFWYRQDPGLGLRLIYFSYDVKMKEKGDIPEGYSVSREKKERFSLILESASTNQTSMYLCASERNERGQAHQPQHFGDGTRLSIL.

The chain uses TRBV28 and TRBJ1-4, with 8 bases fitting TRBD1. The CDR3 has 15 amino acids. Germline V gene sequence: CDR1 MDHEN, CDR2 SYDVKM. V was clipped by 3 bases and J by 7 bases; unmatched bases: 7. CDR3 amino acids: CASSFSGTGFEKLFF. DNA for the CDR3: TGTGCCAGCAGTTTCTCCGGGACAGGATTTGAAAAACTGTTTTTT.

The CDR3 sequence is CASSLRTSSVVNTQYF. The CDR3 DNA is TGTGCCAGCAGCTTAAGGACTAGCTCTGTTGTAAATACGCAGTATTTT. This chain joins TRBV11-2 and TRBJ2-3; 8 positions match TRBD2. V was clipped by 2 bases and J by 7 bases; unmatched bases: 11. CDR3 length equals 16 residues. Germline assignment: CDR1 SGHAT and CDR2 FQNNGV. The variable domain in full, with the rest retrieved from reference TRBV11-2 and TRBJ2-3, is EAGVAQSPRYKIIEKRQSVAFWCNPISGHATLYWYQQILGQGPKLLIQFQNNGVVDDSQLPKDRFSAERLKGVDSTLKIQPAKLEDSAVYLCASSLRTSSVVNTQYFGPGTRLTVL.

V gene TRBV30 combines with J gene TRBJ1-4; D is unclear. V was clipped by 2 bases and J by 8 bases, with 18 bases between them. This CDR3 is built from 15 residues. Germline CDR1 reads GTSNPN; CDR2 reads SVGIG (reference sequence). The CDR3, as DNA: TGTGCCTGGAGTTTACAGCACACGACGGGGGAAAAACTGTTTTTT. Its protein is CAWSLQHTTGEKLFF.

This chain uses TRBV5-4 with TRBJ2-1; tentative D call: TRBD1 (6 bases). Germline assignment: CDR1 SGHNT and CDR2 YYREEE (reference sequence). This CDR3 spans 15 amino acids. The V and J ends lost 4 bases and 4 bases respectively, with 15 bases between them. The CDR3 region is CASSRDIGPYNEQFF. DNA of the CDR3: TGTGCCAGCAGCCGGGACATCGGCCCTTACAATGAGCAGTTCTTC.

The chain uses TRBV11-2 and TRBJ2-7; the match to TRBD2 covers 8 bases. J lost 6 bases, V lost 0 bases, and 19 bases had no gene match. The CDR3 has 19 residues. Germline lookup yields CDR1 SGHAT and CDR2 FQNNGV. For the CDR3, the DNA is TGTGCCAGCAGCTTAGAGTTCCAGTTTTCAGGGACTAGTTTAGGCGAGCAGTACTTC. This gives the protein CASSLEFQFSGTSLGEQYF.

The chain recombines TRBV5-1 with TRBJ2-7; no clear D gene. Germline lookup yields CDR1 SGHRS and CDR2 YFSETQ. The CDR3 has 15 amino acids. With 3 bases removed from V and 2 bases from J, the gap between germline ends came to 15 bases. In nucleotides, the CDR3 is TGCGCCAGCAGCTCCTCACTATATGATACCTACGAGCAGTACTTC. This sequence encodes CASSSSLYDTYEQYF.

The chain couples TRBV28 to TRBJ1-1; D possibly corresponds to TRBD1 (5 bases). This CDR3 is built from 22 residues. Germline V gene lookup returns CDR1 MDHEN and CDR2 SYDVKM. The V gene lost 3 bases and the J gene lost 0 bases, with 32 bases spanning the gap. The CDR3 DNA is TGTGCCAGCAGTTTTAGGGGTGGAGGGTTGGTTCGAATGGTTTCAGTGAACACTGAAGCTTTCTTT. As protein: CASSFRGGGLVRMVSVNTEAFF.

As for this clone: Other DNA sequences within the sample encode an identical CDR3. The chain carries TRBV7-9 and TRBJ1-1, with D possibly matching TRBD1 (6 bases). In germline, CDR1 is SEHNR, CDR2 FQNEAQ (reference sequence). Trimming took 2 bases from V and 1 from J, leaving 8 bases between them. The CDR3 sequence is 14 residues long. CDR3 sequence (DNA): TGTGCCAGCAGCTTATCACAGGGGAACACTGAAGCTTTCTTT. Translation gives CASSLSQGNTEAFF.

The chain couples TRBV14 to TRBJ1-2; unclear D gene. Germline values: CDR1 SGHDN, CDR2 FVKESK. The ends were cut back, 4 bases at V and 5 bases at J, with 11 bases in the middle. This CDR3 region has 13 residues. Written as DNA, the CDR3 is TGTGCCAGCAGCCGAGATAAAACATATGGCTACACCTTC. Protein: CASSRDKTYGYTF.

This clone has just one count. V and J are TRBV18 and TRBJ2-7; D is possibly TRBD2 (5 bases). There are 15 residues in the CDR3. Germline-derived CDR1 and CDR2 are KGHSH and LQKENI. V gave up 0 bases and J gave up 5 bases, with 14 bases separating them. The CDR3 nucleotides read TGTGCCAGCTCACCACCCTCCGGGGTTACCCACGAGCAGTACTTC. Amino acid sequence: CASSPPSGVTHEQYF.

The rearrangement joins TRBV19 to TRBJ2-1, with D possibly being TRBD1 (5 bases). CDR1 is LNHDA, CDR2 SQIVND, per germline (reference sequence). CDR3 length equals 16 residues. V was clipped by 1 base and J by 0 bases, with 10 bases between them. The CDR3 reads CASSIGRQPSYNEQFF. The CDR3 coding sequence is TGTGCCAGTAGTATAGGAAGACAGCCCTCCTACAATGAGCAGTTCTTC.

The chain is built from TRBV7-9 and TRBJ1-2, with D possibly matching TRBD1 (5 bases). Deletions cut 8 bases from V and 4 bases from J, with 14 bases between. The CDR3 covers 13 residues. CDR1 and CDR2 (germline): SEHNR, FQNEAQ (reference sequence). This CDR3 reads CASPGREGYGYTF. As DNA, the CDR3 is TGTGCCAGCCCAGGCAGGGAAGGCTATGGCTACACCTTC.